This T cell receptor beta chain is from a study of control samples from healthy donors and cancer patients. Germline V gene data show CDR1 as MNHEY and CDR2 as SVGAGI. The CDR3 extends over 13 amino acids. Trimming cost V 4 bases and J 4 bases, with 10 bases left between them. Repertoires were generated with immunoSEQ multiplex PCR, while TCRdb's copy carries only in-frame clones and drops some. The sample has 400,000 to 450,000 clones, 75% to 95% seen once. This TCR derives from a man aged 35-49 years with head and neck cancer. The sequenced sample was PBMCs. The chain combines TRBV6-5 with TRBJ1-2; D may be TRBD1 (6 bases). The CDR3 DNA follows: TGTGCCAGCAGTTCGAGGGGGGGCTATGGCTACACCTTC. Translation gives CASSSRGGYGYTF.